The 32 T cell receptor beta chains reported below all come from one sample, sequenced in a study of T cell repertoires in ileal Crohn's disease. Clones were read by immunoSEQ multiplex PCR, and TCRdb kept only the in-frame ones, dropping some. The sample gives approximately 15,000 clones, about 76% of which show up once; around 4.2% is in the top ten. Regarding time point: inflamed ileum from the surgical specimen. Sequences were obtained from ileal tissue. These receptors all stem from an adult with Crohn's disease.

The chain carries TRBV6-4 and TRBJ1-5, with TRBD1 identical over 11 bases. Losses at the gene ends were 3 bases for V and 6 bases for J; bases not matched to a gene: 13. The CDR3 runs to 18 residues. Germline lookup yields CDR1 MRHNA and CDR2 SNTAGT. The CDR3 loop reads CASSEGGGQGAHGQPQHF. CDR3 coding DNA: TGTGCCAGCAGTGAAGGGGGCGGACAGGGGGCGCACGGTCAGCCCCAGCATTTT.

The gene calls are TRBV11-3 and TRBJ1-3; 9 bases match TRBD1. This CDR3 contains 15 residues. The germline gives CDR1 SGHNT, CDR2 YENEEA. J gave up 6 bases and V 5 bases, and 8 bases lay outside the gene matches. This chain's CDR3 is CASSKEDRGENTIYF. CDR3 nucleotide sequence: TGTGCCAGCAGCAAAGAGGACAGGGGAGAAAACACCATATATTTT.

The rearrangement links TRBV19 to TRBJ1-6; D ambiguous. This CDR3 contains 12 residues. In germline, CDR1 is LNHDA, CDR2 SQIVND (reference sequence). The V gene lost 6 bases and the J gene lost 14 bases, with 14 bases spanning the gap. The CDR3 DNA sequence: TGTGCCAGTAGGCCCTCGGAGGGTTCCCTCCACTTT. Translating it yields CASRPSEGSLHF.

The rearrangement links TRBV28 to TRBJ2-1; TRBD1 aligns across 7 bases. The trim removed 4 bases at V and 8 bases at J, leaving 14 bases unmatched. CDR1 MDHEN and CDR2 SYDVKM come from the germline V gene. The CDR3 spans 16 residues. CDR3 sequence (DNA): TGTGCCAGCAGTTCCCCACAGGGGAGTGGGAACGATGAGCAGTTCTTC. Residues: CASSSPQGSGNDEQFF.

The chain recombines TRBV6-5 with TRBJ2-1; 9 bases agree with TRBD2. The junction had 10 bases not matched to a gene; V was cut back by 11 bases and J by 8 bases. The germline CDR1 and CDR2 sequences are MNHEY and SVGAGI. CDR3 length: 13 amino acids. The CDR3 sequence: CASMGLAGYEQFF. The CDR3 nucleotides are TGTGCCTCCATGGGGCTAGCGGGATATGAGCAGTTCTTC.

V gene TRBV4-2 combines with J gene TRBJ1-1; TRBD1 matches at 8 bases. This CDR3 contains 15 residues. V was pared by 1 base and J by 4 bases, with 5 bases of the junction left unmatched. Germline values: CDR1 LGHNA, CDR2 YNFKEQ. The CDR3 coding sequence is TGTGCCAGCAGCCAAGCGGCTGGACAGGGCACTGAAGCTTTCTTT. Residues: CASSQAAGQGTEAFF.

The gene calls are TRBV4-3 and TRBJ2-1; 8 bases align to TRBD2. The length of the CDR3 is 15 residues. CDR1 and CDR2 (germline): LGHNA, YSLEER. Losses at the gene ends were 1 base for V and 4 bases for J; bases not matched to a gene: 3. The CDR3 reads CASSQGSGGYNEQFF. Here the CDR3 DNA reads TGCGCCAGCAGCCAAGGGTCGGGAGGGTACAATGAGCAGTTCTTC.

The gene calls are TRBV4-1 and TRBJ1-3, with unresolved D. Trimming removed 6 bases at V and 0 bases at J, with 9 bases between. Germline V lookup: CDR1 MGHRA, CDR2 YSYEKL. The CDR3 is 14 residues long. The CDR3, as DNA: TGCGCCAGCAGGGCTGGGGACTCTGGAAACACCATATATTTT. Translating it yields CASRAGDSGNTIYF.

This sequence joins TRBV18 and TRBJ2-2; the D is unclear. Germline CDR1 and CDR2: KGHSH and LQKENI. Trimming took 0 bases from V and 1 from J, leaving 12 bases between them. This CDR3 has 17 amino acids. The DNA for the CDR3 is TGTGCCAGCTCACCACCGGTGGGAACTGGGAACACCGGGGAGCTGTTTTTT. Its protein is CASSPPVGTGNTGELFF.

This clone was seen a few times. V and J are TRBV7-2 and TRBJ2-3; D is uncertain. Germline V CDR1 and CDR2: SGHTA, FQGNSA. Trimming shortened V by 5 bases and J by 10 bases, and 16 bases separated the two germline ends. This CDR3 contains 13 residues. CDR3 nucleotide sequence: TGTGCCAGCAGCAACTCCCGAGGTCGTGCGCAGTATTTT. Its protein product is CASSNSRGRAQYF. Supplemented by reference TRBV7-2 and TRBJ2-3, the full variable domain reads GAGVSQSPSNKVTEKGKDVELRCDPISGHTALYWYRQSLGQGLEFLIYFQGNSAPDKSGLPSDRFSAERTGGSVSTLTIQRTQQEDSAVYLCASSNSRGRAQYFGPGTRLTVL.

This clone was detected only a few times. The gene calls are TRBV25-1 and TRBJ1-1; D is uncertain. The CDR3 sequence is 14 residues long. V gave up 3 bases and J gave up 6 bases, with 14 bases separating them. CDR1 is MGHDK and CDR2 is SYGVNS in the germline V gene. The CDR3 DNA reads TGTGCCAGCAGTGAGCCTGACCCCGGGGCTGAAGCTTTCTTT. Its translation is CASSEPDPGAEAFF.

This chain uses TRBV19 with TRBJ2-3, with 11 bases aligning to TRBD2. This CDR3 has 17 residues. Germline V gives CDR1 LNHDA, CDR2 SQIVND (reference sequence). V was pared by 0 bases and J by 4 bases, with 6 bases of the junction left unmatched. The chain's CDR3 is CASSIDGGTSGSDTQYF. CDR3 DNA: TGTGCCAGTAGTATAGATGGGGGGACTAGCGGCTCAGATACGCAGTATTTT.

The CDR3 sequence is CASSFGLEGNQPQHF. CDR3 coding DNA: TGCGCCAGCAGCTTCGGCTTGGAGGGCAATCAGCCCCAGCATTTT. The chain recombines TRBV5-1 with TRBJ1-5; no reliable D call. The CDR3 is made up of 15 amino acids. Trimming removed 2 bases from V and 2 bases from J, with 11 bases in between. Germline CDR1 is SGHRS and CDR2 is YFSETQ.

This clone occurred once. J is TRBJ2-1 and V is TRBV4-1; perhaps TRBD2 as D (6 bases). V lost 1 base and J 7 bases, leaving 11 bases between the germline ends. CDR1 is MGHRA, CDR2 YSYEKL, per germline. The CDR3 has 14 residues. The chain's CDR3 is CASSQVGEANEQFF. The CDR3 bases are TGCGCCAGCAGCCAAGTAGGGGAGGCGAATGAGCAGTTCTTC.

This clone is categorized as medium-sized. The chain combines TRBV28 with TRBJ2-3, with D uncertain. The CDR3 contains 17 residues. In germline, CDR1 is MDHEN, CDR2 SYDVKM. Trimming stripped 1 base from V and 0 bases from J, with 14 bases between. This chain's CDR3 is CASSLSPPSTSTDTQYF. In nucleotides, the CDR3 is TGTGCCAGCAGTTTATCCCCTCCCTCGACTAGCACAGATACGCAGTATTTT.

The gene calls are TRBV7-8 and TRBJ1-5; no clear D gene. With 1 base removed from V and 2 bases from J, the gap between germline ends came to 9 bases. Germline V gene sequence: CDR1 SGHVS, CDR2 FQNEAQ. The CDR3 has 15 residues. CDR3 region: CASSLVTGGNQPQHF. CDR3 bases: TGTGCCAGCAGCTTAGTGACTGGGGGCAATCAGCCCCAGCATTTT.

This chain uses TRBV11-2 with TRBJ1-1; 9 bases line up with TRBD1. V dropped 4 bases and J dropped 3; count of bases not matched to a gene: 12. The CDR3 covers 17 residues. The germline gives CDR1 SGHAT, CDR2 FQNNGV. The CDR3 is CASSSAGTGRGYTEAFF. CDR3 bases: TGTGCCAGCAGCTCGGCCGGGACAGGGAGGGGGTACACTGAAGCTTTCTTT.

Concerning this clone: Other nucleotide sequences in the sample specify the same CDR3. This chain links TRBV9 with TRBJ2-3; perhaps D is TRBD1 or TRBD2 (5 bases each). The germline V gene has CDR1 SGDLS and CDR2 YYNGEE. Trimming shortened V by 2 bases and J by 5 bases, and 12 bases separated the two germline ends. The CDR3 sequence is 14 residues long. Here the CDR3 reads CASSVGTPGDTQYF. CDR3 sequence (DNA): TGTGCCAGCAGCGTCGGGACCCCGGGAGATACGCAGTATTTT.

This clone was observed a single time. The chain recombines TRBV15 with TRBJ1-2, with TRBD1 matching 7 bases. Germline CDR1 reads LNHNV; CDR2 reads YYDKDF (reference sequence). V shed 3 bases, J shed 3 bases, and the junction held 10 bases outside the gene matches. The CDR3 totals 16 residues. The CDR3, as DNA: TGTGCCACCAGCAGTCCTTTCCTTACAGGGGACTATGGCTACACCTTC. Protein sequence: CATSSPFLTGDYGYTF.

This chain connects TRBV5-4 to TRBJ1-2; D unresolved. Germline lookup yields CDR1 SGHNT and CDR2 YYREEE (reference sequence). CDR3 length: 14 residues. V dropped 0 bases and J dropped 5 bases, with 11 bases sitting between them. The CDR3 DNA reads TGTGCCAGCAGCTTGGAGGCGGGCGGATATGGCTACACCTTC. It yields the protein CASSLEAGGYGYTF.

This chain uses TRBV19 with TRBJ2-5; 9 bases agree with TRBD1. After removal of 6 bases from V and 5 bases from J, the junction contained 10 bases not matched to a gene. CDR3 length: 15 residues. Looked up from germline, CDR1 is LNHDA and CDR2 is SQIVND (reference sequence). CDR3 DNA: TGTGCCAGTAGGCCACAGGGGGCGCCTCGGGAGACCCAGTACTTC. Its protein product is CASRPQGAPRETQYF.

The chain is built from TRBV2 and TRBJ2-2; D unclear. Germline V gives CDR1 SNHLY, CDR2 FYNNEI. V lost 6 bases and J lost 3, with 11 bases in between. This CDR3 contains 14 residues. CDR3 in amino acids: CASSKALHTGELFF. As DNA, the CDR3 is TGTGCCAGCAGCAAGGCCCTTCACACCGGGGAGCTGTTTTTT.

This clone was counted a single time. The chain links TRBV7-9 to TRBJ2-5; either TRBD1 or TRBD2 may supply D (5 bases each). The CDR3 length is 15 residues. V was pared by 3 bases and J by 3 bases, with 14 bases between. Germline V gene lookup returns CDR1 SEHNR and CDR2 FQNEAQ (reference sequence). Written as DNA, the CDR3 is TGTGCCAGCAGCTTGAAGGGGACCTACGAAGAGACCCAGTACTTC. This encodes CASSLKGTYEETQYF.

Details on this clone: The same CDR3 also results from other DNA sequences found in this sample. J is TRBJ1-2 and V is TRBV19; possibly TRBD1 for D (6 bases). The ends were cut back, 7 bases at V and 3 bases at J, with 12 bases in the middle. Germline V lookup: CDR1 LNHDA, CDR2 SQIVND (reference sequence). The CDR3 sequence is 13 residues long. The CDR3: CASIGGPDYGYTF. The DNA for the CDR3 is TGTGCCAGTATTGGGGGCCCGGACTATGGCTACACCTTC.

This rearrangement joins TRBV12-5 to TRBJ2-5; 12 bases are a match to TRBD2. Germline V gene data show CDR1 as LGHNT and CDR2 as FRNRAP. V gave up 2 bases and J gave up 2 bases; unmatched junction bases: 3. CDR3 length equals 16 residues. CDR3 sequence: CASGLSGLAGQETQYF. The CDR3 DNA reads TGTGCTAGTGGTTTGTCCGGACTAGCGGGACAAGAGACCCAGTACTTC.

J is TRBJ2-1 and V is TRBV11-2; 9 bases are shared with TRBD2. This CDR3 is built from 15 residues. Germline assignment: CDR1 SGHAT and CDR2 FQNNGV. V gave up 5 bases and J gave up 4 bases; unmatched junction bases: 6. Written as DNA, the CDR3 is TGTGCCAGCAGCGCCGGTGCGGGGGGGTACAATGAGCAGTTCTTC. It yields the protein CASSAGAGGYNEQFF.

In the case of this clone: Germline is not matched at one junction end, which may reflect a read error. The chain carries TRBV2 and TRBJ2-1, with TRBD1 identical over 9 bases. The CDR3 is 13 residues long. Per germline, CDR1 SNHLY and CDR2 FYNNEI. The DNA of the CDR3 is TGTGCCAGCAGTGCAACCAGGACAGGGGAGCCGTTCTTC. It yields the protein CASSATRTGEPFF.

This sequence joins TRBV28 and TRBJ2-1, with 7 bases that match TRBD2. The V and J ends lost 4 bases and 4 bases, in that order; junction bases with no gene match: 7. From germline, CDR1 is MDHEN and CDR2 SYDVKM. The CDR3 loop spans 15 amino acids. CDR3 sequence: CASSSPSGKYNEQFF. CDR3 sequence (DNA): TGTGCCAGCAGTTCCCCAAGCGGGAAGTACAATGAGCAGTTCTTC.

CDR3 residues: CASSALYGGSAYEQYF. CDR3 nucleotide sequence: TGTGCCAGCAGTGCCTTATACGGGGGGTCGGCCTACGAGCAGTACTTC. V is TRBV6-1 and J is TRBJ2-7; 7 nucleotides match TRBD2. Looked up from germline, CDR1 is MNHNS and CDR2 is SASEGT. This CDR3 is 16 amino acids long. Trimming cost V 4 bases and J 2 bases; bases outside gene matches: 11.

V usage is TRBV5-1 and J usage is TRBJ2-5; perhaps D is TRBD1 or TRBD2 (7 bases each). Germline loops: CDR1 SGHRS, CDR2 YFSETQ. The CDR3 sequence is 16 residues long. The V end lost 0 bases, the J end lost 1 base, and 13 bases lay between the germline ends. CDR3 sequence: CASSLEPRGGQETQYF. CDR3 DNA sequence: TGCGCCAGCAGCTTGGAGCCCAGGGGGGGCCAAGAGACCCAGTACTTC.

This clone has a single count. The chain uses TRBV6-5 and TRBJ2-7; 11 positions agree with TRBD1. Germline V gene lookup returns CDR1 MNHEY and CDR2 SVGAGI. The CDR3 loop spans 14 amino acids. The trim removed 6 bases at V and 4 bases at J, leaving 5 bases unmatched. CDR3 region: CASSRTGGSYEQYF. The DNA for the CDR3 is TGTGCCAGCAGCCGGACAGGGGGCTCTTACGAGCAGTACTTC.

V usage is TRBV4-3 and J usage is TRBJ1-3; D not certain. The CDR3 is 13 residues long. Germline-derived CDR1 and CDR2 are LGHNA and YSLEER. V shed 1 base and J shed 4 bases, with 5 bases lying between them. The CDR3 sequence: CASSQVSGNTIYF. CDR3 DNA: TGCGCCAGCAGCCAAGTGTCCGGAAACACCATATATTTT.